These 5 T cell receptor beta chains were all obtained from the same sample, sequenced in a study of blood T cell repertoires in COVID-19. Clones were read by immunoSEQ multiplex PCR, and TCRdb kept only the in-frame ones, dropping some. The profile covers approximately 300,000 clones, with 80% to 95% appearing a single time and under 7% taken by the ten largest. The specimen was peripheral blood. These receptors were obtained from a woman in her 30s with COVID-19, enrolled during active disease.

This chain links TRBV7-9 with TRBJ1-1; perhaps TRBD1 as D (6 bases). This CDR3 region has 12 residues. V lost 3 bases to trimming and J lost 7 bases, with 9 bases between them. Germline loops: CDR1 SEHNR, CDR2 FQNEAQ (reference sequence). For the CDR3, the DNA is TGTGCCAGCAGCTTCGGGGGGCTTGAAGCTTTCTTT. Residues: CASSFGGLEAFF.

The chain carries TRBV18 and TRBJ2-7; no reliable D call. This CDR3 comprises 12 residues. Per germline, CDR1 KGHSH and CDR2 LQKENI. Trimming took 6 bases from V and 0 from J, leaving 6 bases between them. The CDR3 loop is CASSVSSYEQYF. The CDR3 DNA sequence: TGTGCCAGCTCCGTATCCTCCTACGAGCAGTACTTC.

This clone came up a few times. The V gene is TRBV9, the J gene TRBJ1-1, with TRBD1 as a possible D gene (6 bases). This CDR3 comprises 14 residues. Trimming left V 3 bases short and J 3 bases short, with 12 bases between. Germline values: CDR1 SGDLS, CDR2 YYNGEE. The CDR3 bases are TGTGCCAGCAGCGAGAGGGGGTGGGACACTGAAGCTTTCTTT. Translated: CASSERGWDTEAFF.

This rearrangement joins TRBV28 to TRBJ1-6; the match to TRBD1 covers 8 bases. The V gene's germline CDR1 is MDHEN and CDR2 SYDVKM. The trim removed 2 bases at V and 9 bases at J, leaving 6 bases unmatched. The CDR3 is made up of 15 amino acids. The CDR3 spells CASSLGQGASSPLHF. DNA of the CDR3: TGTGCCAGCAGTTTAGGTCAGGGGGCCAGTTCACCCCTCCACTTT.

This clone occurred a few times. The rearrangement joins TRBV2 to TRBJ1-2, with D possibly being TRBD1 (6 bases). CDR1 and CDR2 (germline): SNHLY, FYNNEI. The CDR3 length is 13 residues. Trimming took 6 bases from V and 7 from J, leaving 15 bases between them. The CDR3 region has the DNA TGTGCCAGCAGCGGGGCAGGGGCGGGTGGCTACACCTTC. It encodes CASSGAGAGGYTF.